A single sample gave rise to the 8 T cell receptor beta chains below, sequenced in a study of blood T cell repertoires in COVID-19. Assay used: immunoSEQ multiplex PCR; TCRdb lists only in-frame clones, some missing. The table lists 200,000 to 300,000 clones, just under 90% of them singletons, with over 3.5% in the top ten. Material: peripheral blood. Receptors were obtained from a woman between 35 and 50 years old with acute or convalescent COVID-19.

The rearrangement links TRBV29-1 to TRBJ2-5; 7 nucleotides align to TRBD2. Per the germline V gene, CDR1 is SQVTM and CDR2 is ANQGSEA. Losses at the gene ends were 3 bases for V and 1 base for J; bases not matched to a gene: 5. The CDR3 is 14 residues long. Here the CDR3 DNA reads TGCAGCGTTGATCACGGGGGGACCCAAGAGACCCAGTACTTC. It codes for CSVDHGGTQETQYF.

V and J are TRBV7-2 and TRBJ2-5, with 11 bases matching TRBD1. Looked up from germline, CDR1 is SGHTA and CDR2 is FQGNSA. J was trimmed by 4 bases and V by 5 bases; bases with no gene match: 6. This CDR3 spans 15 amino acids. The CDR3 spells CASSPGDRGTETQYF. In nucleotides, the CDR3 is TGTGCCAGCAGCCCCGGGGACAGGGGGACAGAGACCCAGTACTTC. Filled out from reference TRBV7-2 and TRBJ2-5, the complete variable domain reads GAGVSQSPSNKVTEKGKDVELRCDPISGHTALYWYRQSLGQGLEFLIYFQGNSAPDKSGLPSDRFSAERTGGSVSTLTIQRTQQEDSAVYLCASSPGDRGTETQYFGPGTRLLVL.

The V and J genes are TRBV14 and TRBJ1-1, with D possibly TRBD1 on 5 matching bases. Germline CDR1 reads SGHDN; CDR2 reads FVKESK. The CDR3 totals 18 residues. V lost 0 bases and J 0 bases, leaving 17 bases between the germline ends. Written as DNA, the CDR3 is TGTGCCAGCAGCCAAGATGGGGCGTCGTCATACCTGAACACTGAAGCTTTCTTT. Its protein product is CASSQDGASSYLNTEAFF.

The CDR3 here is CASSQGHGRNTEAFF. The DNA of the CDR3 is TGCGCCAGCAGCCAAGGCCACGGTAGGAACACTGAAGCTTTCTTT. The rearrangement joins TRBV4-1 to TRBJ1-1; D remains unclear. The CDR3 is made up of 15 amino acids. Germline V gene data show CDR1 as MGHRA and CDR2 as YSYEKL. V was clipped by 1 base and J by 1 base, with 10 bases between them.

The CDR3 DNA follows: TGTGCCAGCAGCCAAGAGCATCTCAGTGGCTACACCTTC. Translation gives CASSQEHLSGYTF. V usage is TRBV3-1 (or the pseudogene TRBV3-2) and J usage is TRBJ1-2; no clear D. Germline CDR1 is LGHDT and CDR2 is YNNKEL (reference sequence). The CDR3 is 13 residues long. Trimming took off 0 bases at V and 7 bases at J, with 9 bases between the two ends.

The rearrangement links TRBV19 to TRBJ2-4; 7 bases match TRBD1. CDR1 is LNHDA and CDR2 is SQIVND in the germline V gene (reference sequence). The J segment lost 0 bases and the V segment lost 3 bases, leaving 17 bases of the junction unmatched. This CDR3 has 20 amino acids. DNA for the CDR3: TGTGCCAGTAGTATCAACACAGGGGTTTCCCCTCCTCTAGCCAAAAACATTCAGTACTTC. This encodes CASSINTGVSPPLAKNIQYF.

This sequence joins TRBV3-1 (or the pseudogene TRBV3-2) and TRBJ2-3; 7 bases line up with TRBD1. This CDR3 contains 14 residues. The junction had 3 bases not matched to a gene; V was cut back by 1 base and J by 5 bases. Germline V gives CDR1 LGHDT, CDR2 YNNKEL (reference sequence). The CDR3 DNA sequence: TGTGCCAGCAGCCAAGCACCAGGGGGAGATACGCAGTATTTT. Its protein product is CASSQAPGGDTQYF.

The chain joins TRBV4-2 to TRBJ1-1; a weak D match, TRBD1 (5 bases). The germline gives CDR1 LGHNA, CDR2 YNFKEQ. The length of the CDR3 is 15 residues. Trimming took off 4 bases at V and 3 bases at J, with 15 bases between the two ends. The CDR3 here is CASSPEQGRDTEAFF. DNA of the CDR3: TGTGCCAGCAGCCCGGAGCAGGGAAGGGACACTGAAGCTTTCTTT.